This T cell receptor beta chain is drawn from a study of blood T cells in healthy people across ages (dated by TCRdb to 2015 to 2017). As for the study more broadly: In model experiments, template switching captured about one uniquely barcoded TCR beta cDNA molecule for every two T cells. The study measured age-related changes in TCR beta repertoire diversity using deep sequencing normalized with unique cDNA molecular identifiers. The donors were divided into four age groups: young (average approximately 16 years), middle-aged (under 40), aged (about 56) and long-lived (roughly 82). To avoid experimental bias, donors of different ages were spread randomly across the sequencing lanes. Two additional independent replicas of 1 million unique cDNA reads from the same blood draw were analyzed for two donors (one aged 18 to 30 and one aged 80 or older). The full study reports these points: As age increased, observed TCR beta diversity per million T cells dropped in a roughly linear way, and a significant reduction was already evident by age 40. Compared with the aged group, the long-lived group had more naive CD4+ T cells, fewer expanded clones and increased TCR diversity, a pattern suggesting age selection. Estimates of total diversity based on one million sequenced T cells were regarded as lower bounds and as underestimates. Because donor CMV infection status was unknown, age-related changes in expanded clonotypes were potentially confounded. Observed TCR beta diversity correlated strongly with the percentage of naive T cells measured by flow cytometry. Since profiling was done on bulk unsorted PBMCs, naive and antigen-experienced compartments could not be conclusively compared.

This clonotype was counted ten times or more. Its antigen is currently not known. No qualities accompany the bases; no much larger clone lies one base away. The library was made by 5' RACE. Sequencing instrument: Illumina HiSeq 2500. A second 7 to 11 cycle PCR used a sample-barcoded 5' primer and a J-beta primer mix. A unique molecular identifier was introduced onto each TCR beta cDNA molecule by a template-switch 5' adaptor carrying 12 random nucleotides. Each sample yielded at least 2.5 million CDR3-containing paired-end reads. First-strand cDNA synthesis was performed from all RNA using the Mint cDNA synthesis kit, with priming by a TRBC-specific oligonucleotide. Following uracil-DNA glycosylase treatment, all cDNA underwent a first 18-cycle PCR with the universal primers M1SS and BC2_uni_R. In the authors' own workflow: Normalization of each sample was performed by random selection of 1 million high-quality reads, each carrying a distinct molecular identifier. Instead of being binned into consensus sequences, reads that shared molecular identifiers were thrown out. CDR3 identification, clonotype clustering and error correction used MiTCR with a Q25 quality threshold and the strictest error-elimination algorithm. A nonparametric unseen species model with Euler transformation was used to estimate a lower bound on total TCR beta diversity. TCRdb reworked the public reads: Q25 trimming with fastp, MiXCR clone assembly, productive beta chains retained. Rows are unified per CDR3 protein, each entry keeping the most common DNA and genes. These V and J calls rely on TCRdb rather than the paper's analysis. This sample lists hundreds of thousands of distinct CDR3 sequences; approximately 50% were detected once. The ten largest clones represent 25% to 35% of the sample.

The approximately 39 donors, aged about 6 to 95 years, were systemically healthy Caucasian individuals from Russia. Each donor gave 8 to 10 milliliters of peripheral blood, drawn into EDTA-treated Vacutainer tubes. Ficoll-Paque density-gradient centrifugation was used to isolate PBMCs, with at least 6.5 million per sample. Trizol reagent was used to extract total RNA from PBMCs, with at least 6 micrograms per sample. Naive CD45RAhigh/CD27high T cell percentages were measured by flow cytometry on a PBMC aliquot from every donor. V gives up 5 bases and J gives up 7 bases, and the segment between their germline ends measures 15 bases. The CDR3 measures 15 amino acids from cysteine to phenylalanine. The only DNA kept is the CDR3, 45 bases in frame from the first base. CDR1 SEHNR and CDR2 FQNEAQ are derived from the germline V gene (reference sequence).

The specimen was blood. The sequence is built from TRBV7-9 and TRBJ1-6; no D gene is confidently identified. The TCR sequence derives from a woman aged 55-70 years in good health. In nucleotide form, the sequence is TGTGCCAGCAGCGCGCTACAGACCGAGAATTCACCCCTCCACTTT. Translated, this gives CASSALQTENSPLHF.